This TCR beta chain was captured by sequencing in a study of CD8 T cells in Susac syndrome. Germline V CDR1 and CDR2: SEHNR, FQNEAQ (reference sequence). V lost 4 bases, J lost 4 bases, and 19 bases lay in between. The CDR3 contains 16 residues. Sequencing of TCR beta was carried out in blood CD8+ and CD4+ T cells. TEMRA cells were FACS-enriched, while CD8+ and CD4+ T cells were negatively isolated. When the RNA was reverse transcribed, random hexamers were used with an input of about 0.5 to 1 ug. A multiplex approach, immunoSEQ multiplex PCR, amplified TCR beta CDR3 across 54 Vbeta and 13 Jbeta. One entry per CDR3 protein results from TCRdb running MiXCR on the immunoSEQ multiplex PCR reads. The data hold some 300,000 distinct CDR3 sequences, with 75% to 90% observed a single time.

Sequenced: CD8+ T cells from PBMCs. The TCR was taken from a human donor with multiple sclerosis. V gene TRBV7-9 combines with J gene TRBJ1-1; D unclear. CDR3: CASSSSPGQAGTEAFF. The CDR3 DNA reads TGTGCCAGCAGCTCCTCCCCCGGCCAAGCCGGCACTGAAGCTTTCTTT. The full variable domain, rest sourced from reference TRBV7-9 and TRBJ1-1, is DTGVSQNPRHKITKRGQNVTFRCDPISEHNRLYWYRQTLGQGPEFLTYFQNEAQLEKSRLLSDRFSAERPKGSFSTLEIQRTEQGDSAMYLCASSSSPGQAGTEAFFGQGTRLTVV.